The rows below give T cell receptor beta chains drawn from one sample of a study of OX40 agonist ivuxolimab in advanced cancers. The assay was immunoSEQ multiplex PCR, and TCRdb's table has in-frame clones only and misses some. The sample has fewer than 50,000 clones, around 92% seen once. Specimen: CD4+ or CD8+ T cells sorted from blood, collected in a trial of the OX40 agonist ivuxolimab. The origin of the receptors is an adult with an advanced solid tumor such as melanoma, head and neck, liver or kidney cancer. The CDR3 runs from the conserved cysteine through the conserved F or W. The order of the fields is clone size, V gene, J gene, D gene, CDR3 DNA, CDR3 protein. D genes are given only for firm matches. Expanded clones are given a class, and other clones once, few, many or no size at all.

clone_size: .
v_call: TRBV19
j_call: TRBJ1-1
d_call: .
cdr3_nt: TGTGCCAGTAGTACGCGGGGAGAAGCTTTCTTT
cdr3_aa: CASSTRGEAFF

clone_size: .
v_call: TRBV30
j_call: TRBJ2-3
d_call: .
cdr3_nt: TGTGCCTGGCTTGGAGCTGGGGGCCGGGGAGGTACGCAGTATTTT
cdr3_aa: CAWLGAGGRGGTQYF

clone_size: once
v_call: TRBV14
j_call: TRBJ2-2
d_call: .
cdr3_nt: TGTGCCAGCAGCCCGTTAGGGGGGTCCCTCACCGGGGAGCTGTTTTTT
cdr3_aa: CASSPLGGSLTGELFF

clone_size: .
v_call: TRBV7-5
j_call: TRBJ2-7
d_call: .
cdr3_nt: TGTGCCAGCAGTCTAGGCACGGGAGACGAGCAGTACTTC
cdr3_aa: CASSLGTGDEQYF

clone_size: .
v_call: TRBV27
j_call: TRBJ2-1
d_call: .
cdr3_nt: TGTGCCAGCAGTTTGAAGAGCTCCTACAATGAGCAGTTCTTC
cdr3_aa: CASSLKSSYNEQFF

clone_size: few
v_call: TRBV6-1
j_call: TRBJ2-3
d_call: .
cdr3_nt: TGTGCCAGCAGCCCCATGGCGGATACGCAGTATTTT
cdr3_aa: CASSPMADTQYF

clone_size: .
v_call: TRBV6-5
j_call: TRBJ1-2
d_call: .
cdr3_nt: TGTGCCAGTCTTGGGCCACAGGGTTCGGACTATGGCTACACCTTC
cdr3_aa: CASLGPQGSDYGYTF

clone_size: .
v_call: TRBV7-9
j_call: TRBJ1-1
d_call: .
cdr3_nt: TGTGCCAGCAGTCCTCCGGGGATACTGAACACTGAAGCTTTCTTT
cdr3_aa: CASSPPGILNTEAFF

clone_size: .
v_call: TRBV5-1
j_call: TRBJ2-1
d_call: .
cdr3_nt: TGCGCCAGCAGCTTGCTTGGACTGAGTATGGATGAGCAGTTCTTC
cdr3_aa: CASSLLGLSMDEQFF

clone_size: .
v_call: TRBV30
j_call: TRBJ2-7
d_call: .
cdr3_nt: TGTGCCTGGAGTCGTCTAGCGCGCGAGCAGTACTTC
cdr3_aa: CAWSRLAREQYF

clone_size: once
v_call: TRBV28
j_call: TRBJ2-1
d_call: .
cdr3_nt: TGTGCCAGCAGTCCTTACAATGAGCAGTTCTTC
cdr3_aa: CASSPYNEQFF

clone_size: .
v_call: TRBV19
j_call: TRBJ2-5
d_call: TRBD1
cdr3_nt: TGTGCCAGTAGTATCTTCACAGGGGGGCAAGAGACCCAGTACTTC
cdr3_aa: CASSIFTGGQETQYF

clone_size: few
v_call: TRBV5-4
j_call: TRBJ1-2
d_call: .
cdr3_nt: TGTGCCAGCAGCTTCAAGGTGGGGACCTTGGGATATGGCTACACCTTC
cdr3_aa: CASSFKVGTLGYGYTF